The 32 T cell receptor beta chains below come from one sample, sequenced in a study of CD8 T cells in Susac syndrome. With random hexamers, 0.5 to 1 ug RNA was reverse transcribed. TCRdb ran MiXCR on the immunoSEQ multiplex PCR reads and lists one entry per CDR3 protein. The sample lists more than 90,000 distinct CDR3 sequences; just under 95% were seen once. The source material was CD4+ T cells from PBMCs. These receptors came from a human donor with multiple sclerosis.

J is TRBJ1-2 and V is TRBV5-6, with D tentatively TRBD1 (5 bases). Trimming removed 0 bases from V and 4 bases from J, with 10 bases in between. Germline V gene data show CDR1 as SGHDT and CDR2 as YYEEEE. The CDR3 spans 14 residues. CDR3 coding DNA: TGTGCCAGCAGCTTGGGTGGGGGACCCTATGGCTACACCTTC. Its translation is CASSLGGGPYGYTF.

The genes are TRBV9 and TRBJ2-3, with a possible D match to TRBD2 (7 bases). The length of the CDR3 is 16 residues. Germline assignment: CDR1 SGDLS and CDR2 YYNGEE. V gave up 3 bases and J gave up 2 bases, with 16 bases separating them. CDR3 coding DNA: TGTGCCAGCAGCGACATGGGGGGGCCCTTCACAGATACGCAGTATTTT. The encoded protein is CASSDMGGPFTDTQYF.

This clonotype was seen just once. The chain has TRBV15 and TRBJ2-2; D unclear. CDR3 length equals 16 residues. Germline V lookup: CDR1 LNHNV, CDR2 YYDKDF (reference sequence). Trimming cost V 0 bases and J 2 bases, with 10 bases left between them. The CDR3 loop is CATSRDRSGNTGELFF. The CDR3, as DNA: TGTGCCACCAGCAGAGATCGGTCGGGCAACACCGGGGAGCTGTTTTTT. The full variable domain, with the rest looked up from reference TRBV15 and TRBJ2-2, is DAMVIQNPRYQVTQFGKPVTLSCSQTLNHNVMYWYQQKSSQAPKLLFHYYDKDFNNEADTPDNFQSRRPNTSFCFLDIRSPGLGDTAMYLCATSRDRSGNTGELFFGEGSRLTVL.

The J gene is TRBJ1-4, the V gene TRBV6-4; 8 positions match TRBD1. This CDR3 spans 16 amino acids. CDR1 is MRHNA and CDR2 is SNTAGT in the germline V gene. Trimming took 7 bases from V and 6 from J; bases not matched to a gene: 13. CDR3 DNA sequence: TGTGCCAGCATTGGGCAGGGGGCGCGTAATTATGAAAAACTGTTTTTT. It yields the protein CASIGQGARNYEKLFF.

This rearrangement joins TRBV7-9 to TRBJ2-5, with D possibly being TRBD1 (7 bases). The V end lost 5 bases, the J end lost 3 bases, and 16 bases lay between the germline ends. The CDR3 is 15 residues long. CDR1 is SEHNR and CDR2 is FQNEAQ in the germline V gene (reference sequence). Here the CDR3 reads CASSQTGTRKETQYF. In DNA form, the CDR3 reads TGTGCCAGCAGCCAGACAGGGACTCGCAAAGAGACCCAGTACTTC.

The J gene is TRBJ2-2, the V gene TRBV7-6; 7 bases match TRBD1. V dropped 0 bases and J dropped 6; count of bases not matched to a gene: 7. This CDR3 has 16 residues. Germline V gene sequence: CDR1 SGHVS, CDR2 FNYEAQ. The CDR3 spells CASSLARQGSAGELFF. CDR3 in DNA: TGTGCCAGCAGCTTAGCTAGACAGGGTTCAGCCGGGGAGCTGTTTTTT.

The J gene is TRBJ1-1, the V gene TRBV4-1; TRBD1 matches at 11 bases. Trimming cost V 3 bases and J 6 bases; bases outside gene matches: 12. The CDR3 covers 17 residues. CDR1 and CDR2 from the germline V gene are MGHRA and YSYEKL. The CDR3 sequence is CASSQRGTGGGGSEAFF. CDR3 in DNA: TGCGCCAGCAGCCAGCGAGGGACAGGGGGTGGTGGATCTGAAGCTTTCTTT.

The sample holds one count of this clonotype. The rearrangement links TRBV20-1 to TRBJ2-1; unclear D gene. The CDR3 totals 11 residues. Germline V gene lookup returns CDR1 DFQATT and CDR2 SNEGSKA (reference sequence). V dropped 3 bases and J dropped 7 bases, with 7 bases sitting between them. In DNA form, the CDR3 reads TGCAGTGCTAGTAGAAGGAATGAGCAGTTCTTC. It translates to CSASRRNEQFF.

This CDR3 is CASSSALGGNTEAFF. CDR3 nucleotide sequence: TGTGCCAGCAGTTCCGCACTGGGGGGGAACACTGAAGCTTTCTTT. V and J are TRBV6-6 and TRBJ1-1; D might be TRBD1 (5 bases). Trimming took off 4 bases at V and 1 base at J, with 13 bases between the two ends. Germline CDR1 and CDR2: MNHNY and SVGAGI (reference sequence). The CDR3 spans 15 residues.

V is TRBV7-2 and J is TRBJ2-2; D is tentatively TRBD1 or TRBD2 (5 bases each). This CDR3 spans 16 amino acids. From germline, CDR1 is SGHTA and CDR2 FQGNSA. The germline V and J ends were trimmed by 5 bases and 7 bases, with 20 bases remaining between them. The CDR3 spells CASSLGEGPLGGELFF. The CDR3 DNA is TGTGCCAGCAGCCTCGGCGAGGGGCCGCTGGGCGGGGAGCTGTTTTTT.

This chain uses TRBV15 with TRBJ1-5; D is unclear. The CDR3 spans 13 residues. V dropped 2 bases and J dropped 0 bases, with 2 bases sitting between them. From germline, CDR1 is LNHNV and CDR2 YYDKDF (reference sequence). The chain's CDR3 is CATSRYSNQPQHF. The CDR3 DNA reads TGTGCCACCAGCAGATATAGCAATCAGCCCCAGCATTTT.

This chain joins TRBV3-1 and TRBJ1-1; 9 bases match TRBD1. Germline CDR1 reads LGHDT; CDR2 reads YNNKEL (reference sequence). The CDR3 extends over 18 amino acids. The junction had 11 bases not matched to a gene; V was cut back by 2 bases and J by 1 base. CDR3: CASSQHLPGQGTNTEAFF. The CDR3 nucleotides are TGTGCCAGCAGCCAACACCTCCCGGGACAGGGAACGAACACTGAAGCTTTCTTT.

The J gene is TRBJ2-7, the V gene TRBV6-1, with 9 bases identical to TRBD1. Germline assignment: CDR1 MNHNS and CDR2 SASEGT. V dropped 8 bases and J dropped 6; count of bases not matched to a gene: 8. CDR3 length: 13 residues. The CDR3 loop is CASLRQGEGEQYF. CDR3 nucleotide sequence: TGTGCCAGCCTAAGACAGGGGGAAGGCGAGCAGTACTTC.

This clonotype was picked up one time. CDR3 DNA: TGCAGTGCTAGTGGCCCTCTCTCCTACGAGCAGTACTTC. Translated: CSASGPLSYEQYF. This sequence joins TRBV20-1 and TRBJ2-7; D call uncertain. This CDR3 contains 13 residues. Germline V gene lookup returns CDR1 DFQATT and CDR2 SNEGSKA (reference sequence). Trimming left V 3 bases short and J 0 bases short, with 9 bases between.

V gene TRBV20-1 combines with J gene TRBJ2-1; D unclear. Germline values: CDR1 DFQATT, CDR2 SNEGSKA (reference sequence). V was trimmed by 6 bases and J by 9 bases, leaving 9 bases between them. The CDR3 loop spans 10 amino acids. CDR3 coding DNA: TGCAGTGCCGGACGCAGTGAGCAGTTCTTC. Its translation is CSAGRSEQFF.

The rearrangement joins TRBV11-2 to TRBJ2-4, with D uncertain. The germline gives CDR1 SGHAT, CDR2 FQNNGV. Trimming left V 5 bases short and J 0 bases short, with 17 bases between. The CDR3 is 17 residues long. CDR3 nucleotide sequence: TGTGCCAGCAGCCATATAAGGCAGCACCTAGCCAAAAACATTCAGTACTTC. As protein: CASSHIRQHLAKNIQYF.

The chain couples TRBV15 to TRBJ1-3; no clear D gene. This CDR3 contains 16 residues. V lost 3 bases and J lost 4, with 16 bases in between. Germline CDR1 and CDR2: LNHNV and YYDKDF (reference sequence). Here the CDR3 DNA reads TGTGCCACCAGCAGGGGAATTGGAGACCTCGGAAACACCATATATTTT. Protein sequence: CATSRGIGDLGNTIYF.

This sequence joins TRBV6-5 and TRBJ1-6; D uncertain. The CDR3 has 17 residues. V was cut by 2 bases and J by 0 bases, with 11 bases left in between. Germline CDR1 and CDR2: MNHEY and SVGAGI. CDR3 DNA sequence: TGTGCCAGCAGTTACGAGAGGGCAAGCTCCTATAATTCACCCCTCCACTTT. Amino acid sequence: CASSYERASSYNSPLHF.

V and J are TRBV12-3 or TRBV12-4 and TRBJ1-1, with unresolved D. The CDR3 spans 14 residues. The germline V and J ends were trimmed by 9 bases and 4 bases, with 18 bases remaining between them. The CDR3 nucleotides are TGTGCCAGGACTATTTTAACTGTGAGCACTGAAGCTTTCTTT. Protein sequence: CARTILTVSTEAFF.

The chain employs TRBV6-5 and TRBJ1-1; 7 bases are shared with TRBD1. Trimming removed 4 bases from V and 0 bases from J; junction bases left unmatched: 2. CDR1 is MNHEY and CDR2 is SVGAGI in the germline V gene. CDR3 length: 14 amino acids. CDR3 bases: TGTGCCAGCAGTTCGACAGGGCTGAACACTGAAGCTTTCTTT. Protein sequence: CASSSTGLNTEAFF.

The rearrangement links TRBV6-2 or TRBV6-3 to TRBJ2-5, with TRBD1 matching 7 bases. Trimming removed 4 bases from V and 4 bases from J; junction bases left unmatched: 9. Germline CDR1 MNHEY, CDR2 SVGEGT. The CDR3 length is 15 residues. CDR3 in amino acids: CASSSGQAYSETQYF. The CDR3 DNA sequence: TGTGCCAGCAGTTCCGGACAGGCCTACTCAGAGACCCAGTACTTC.

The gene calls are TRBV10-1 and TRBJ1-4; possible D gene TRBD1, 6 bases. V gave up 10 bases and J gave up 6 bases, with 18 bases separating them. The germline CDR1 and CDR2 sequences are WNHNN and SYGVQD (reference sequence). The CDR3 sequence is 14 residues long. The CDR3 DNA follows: TGCGCCATCCCTTCGGAGGGGGGTGATGAAAAACTGTTTTTT. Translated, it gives CAIPSEGGDEKLFF.

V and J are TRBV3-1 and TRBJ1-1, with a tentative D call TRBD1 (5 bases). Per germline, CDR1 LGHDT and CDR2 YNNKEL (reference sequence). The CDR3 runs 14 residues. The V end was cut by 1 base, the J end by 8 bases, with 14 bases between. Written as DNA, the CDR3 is TGTGCCAGCAGCCAAGGAAGAGTCACAGGCGAAGCTTTCTTT. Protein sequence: CASSQGRVTGEAFF.

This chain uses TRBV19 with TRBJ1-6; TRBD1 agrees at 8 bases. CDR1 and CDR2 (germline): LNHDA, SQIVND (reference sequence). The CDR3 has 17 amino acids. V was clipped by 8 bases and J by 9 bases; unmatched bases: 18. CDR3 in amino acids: CASRVPAGRGLGSPLHF. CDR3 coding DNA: TGTGCCAGTCGCGTACCGGCGGGCAGGGGGCTCGGTTCACCCCTCCACTTT.

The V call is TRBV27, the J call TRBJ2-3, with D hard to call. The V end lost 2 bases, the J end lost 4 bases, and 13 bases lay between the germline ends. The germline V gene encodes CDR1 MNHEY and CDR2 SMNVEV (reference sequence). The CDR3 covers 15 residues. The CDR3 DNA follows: TGTGCCAGCAGTTTAAGGTCCTTCGTCGCAGATACGCAGTATTTT. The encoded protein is CASSLRSFVADTQYF.

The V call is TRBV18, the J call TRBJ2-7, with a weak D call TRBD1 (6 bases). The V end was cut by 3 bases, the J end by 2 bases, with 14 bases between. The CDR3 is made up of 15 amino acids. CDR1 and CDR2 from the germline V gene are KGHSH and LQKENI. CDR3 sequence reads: CASSPKTGRTYEQYF. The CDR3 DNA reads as TGTGCCAGCTCACCGAAGACAGGACGAACCTACGAGCAGTACTTC.

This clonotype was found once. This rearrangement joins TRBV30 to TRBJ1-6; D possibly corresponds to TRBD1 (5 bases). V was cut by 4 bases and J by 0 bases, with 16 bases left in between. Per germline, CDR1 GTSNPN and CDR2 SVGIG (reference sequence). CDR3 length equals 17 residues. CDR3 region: CAWNRDRTSSYNSPLHF. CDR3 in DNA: TGTGCCTGGAATCGGGACCGGACCAGCTCCTATAATTCACCCCTCCACTTT.

Written as DNA, the CDR3 is TGTGCCAGCAGCTTGGATCGGGGGACGTACAATGAGCAGTTCTTC. Protein: CASSLDRGTYNEQFF. J is TRBJ2-1 and V is TRBV5-4, with D possibly being TRBD2 (6 bases). CDR1 and CDR2 (germline): SGHNT, YYREEE (reference sequence). CDR3 length: 15 residues. V lost 0 bases and J 4 bases, leaving 11 bases between the germline ends.

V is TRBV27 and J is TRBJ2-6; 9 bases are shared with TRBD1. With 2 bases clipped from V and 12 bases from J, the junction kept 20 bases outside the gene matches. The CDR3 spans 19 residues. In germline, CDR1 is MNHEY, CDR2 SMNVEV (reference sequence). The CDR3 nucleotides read TGTGCCAGCAGTTTACGGCGGGGACAGGGATCCTTACCTCCCTCCGTCCTGACTTTC. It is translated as CASSLRRGQGSLPPSVLTF.

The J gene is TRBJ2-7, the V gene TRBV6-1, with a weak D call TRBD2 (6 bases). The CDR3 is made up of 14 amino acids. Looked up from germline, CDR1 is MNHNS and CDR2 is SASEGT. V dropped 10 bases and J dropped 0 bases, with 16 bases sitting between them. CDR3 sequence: CATPAGFNSYEQYF. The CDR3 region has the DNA TGTGCCACCCCTGCGGGGTTTAACTCCTACGAGCAGTACTTC.

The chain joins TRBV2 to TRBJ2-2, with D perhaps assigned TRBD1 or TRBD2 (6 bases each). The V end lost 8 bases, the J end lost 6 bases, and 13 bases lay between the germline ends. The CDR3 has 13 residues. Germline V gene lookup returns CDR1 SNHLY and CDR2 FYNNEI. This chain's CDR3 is CASGGSGAGELFF. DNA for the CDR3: TGTGCCAGCGGGGGGTCAGGGGCCGGGGAGCTGTTTTTT.

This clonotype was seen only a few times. The CDR3 region has the DNA TGTGCCAGCAGCTTGGGACAGGGCCCCCAAGAGACCCAGTACTTC. It specifies CASSLGQGPQETQYF. The rearrangement uses TRBV5-4 and TRBJ2-5, with TRBD1 identical over 7 bases. V shed 0 bases and J 1 base; nucleotides not matched to a gene: 3. Germline loops: CDR1 SGHNT, CDR2 YYREEE (reference sequence). CDR3 size: 15 residues.